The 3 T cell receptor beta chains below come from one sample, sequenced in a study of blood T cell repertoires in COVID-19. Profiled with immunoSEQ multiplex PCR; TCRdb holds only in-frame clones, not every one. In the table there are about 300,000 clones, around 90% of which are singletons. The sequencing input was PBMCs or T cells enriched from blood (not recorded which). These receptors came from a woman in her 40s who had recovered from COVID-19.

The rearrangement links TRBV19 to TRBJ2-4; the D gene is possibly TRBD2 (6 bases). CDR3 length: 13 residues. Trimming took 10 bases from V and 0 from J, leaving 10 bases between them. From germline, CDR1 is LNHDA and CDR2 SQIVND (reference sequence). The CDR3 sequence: CATGGLAKNIQYF. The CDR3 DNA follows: TGTGCCACTGGGGGACTAGCCAAAAACATTCAGTACTTC. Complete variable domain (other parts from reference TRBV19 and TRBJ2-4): DGGITQSPKYLFRKEGQNVTLSCEQNLNHDAMYWYRQDPGQGLRLIYYSQIVNDFQKGDIAEGYSVSREKKESFPLTVTSAQKNPTAFYLCATGGLAKNIQYFGAGTRLSVL.

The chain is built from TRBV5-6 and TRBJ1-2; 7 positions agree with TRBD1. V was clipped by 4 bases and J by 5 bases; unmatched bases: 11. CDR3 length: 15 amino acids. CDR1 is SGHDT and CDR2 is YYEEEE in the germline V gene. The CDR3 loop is CASSRGPGQPYGYTF. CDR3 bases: TGTGCCAGCAGCAGGGGCCCGGGACAGCCTTATGGCTACACCTTC.

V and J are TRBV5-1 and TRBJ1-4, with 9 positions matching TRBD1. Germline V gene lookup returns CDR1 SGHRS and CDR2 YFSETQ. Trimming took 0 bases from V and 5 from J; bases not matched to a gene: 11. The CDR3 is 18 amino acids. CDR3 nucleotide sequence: TGCGCCAGCAGCTTGGGTGCGGACAGGGGAATACGCAATGAAAAACTGTTTTTT. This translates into CASSLGADRGIRNEKLFF.